Shown below are 9 T cell receptor beta chains from a single sample sequenced in a study of OX40 agonist ivuxolimab in advanced cancers. The method behind the library was the immunoSEQ multiplex PCR assay. TCRdb retrieved this table from immuneACCESS and kept in-frame rearrangements only. Not all clones are present; in checked studies, unresolved V genes account for under half, and no reason is known for the remainder. For this sample the table gives some 68,000 clones, of which 83% were detected only once. The top ten hold approximately 1.5% of the sample. Sample: CD4+ or CD8+ T cells sorted from blood, taken in a trial of the OX40 agonist ivuxolimab. The receptor set was obtained from an adult with an advanced solid tumor such as melanoma, head and neck, liver or kidney cancer.

The chain joins TRBV7-2 to TRBJ2-3; 10 positions match TRBD1. Germline V lookup: CDR1 SGHTA, CDR2 FQGNSA. The ends lost 3 bases at V and 4 bases at J; junction bases unmatched: 10. This CDR3 comprises 17 residues. CDR3 region: CASSFIGGTGDADTQYF. CDR3 nucleotides: TGTGCCAGCAGCTTTATCGGTGGGACAGGGGACGCAGATACGCAGTATTTT.

The chain employs TRBV6-6 and TRBJ2-6; TRBD1 might be the D (6 bases). The V end was cut by 4 bases, the J end by 3 bases, with 13 bases between. The CDR3 extends over 16 amino acids. Germline CDR1 reads MNHNY; CDR2 reads SVGAGI (reference sequence). This CDR3 reads CASSSGDRVGANVLTF. CDR3 DNA: TGTGCCAGCAGTTCAGGGGATCGAGTTGGGGCCAACGTCCTGACTTTC.

V and J are TRBV15 and TRBJ2-7; 10 bases fit TRBD1. CDR3 size: 15 residues. The J segment lost 5 bases and the V segment lost 0 bases, leaving 4 bases of the junction unmatched. Germline loops: CDR1 LNHNV, CDR2 YYDKDF (reference sequence). CDR3 protein: CATSREGTGVNEQYF. Written as DNA, the CDR3 is TGTGCCACCAGCAGAGAGGGGACAGGGGTCAACGAGCAGTACTTC.

J is TRBJ2-1 and V is TRBV11-3; D might be TRBD1 (6 bases). The CDR3 loop spans 15 amino acids. CDR1 is SGHNT, CDR2 YENEEA, per germline. V was clipped by 3 bases and J by 9 bases, with 18 bases between them. The CDR3 here is CASSFHRAGGVEQFF. The CDR3 region has the DNA TGTGCCAGCAGCTTTCACAGGGCCGGCGGAGTTGAGCAGTTCTTC.

The table lists this clone with a count of one. The chain couples TRBV9 to TRBJ1-2, with 8 bases that match TRBD1. V shed 4 bases, J shed 4 bases, and the junction held 15 bases outside the gene matches. This CDR3 region has 17 residues. CDR1 and CDR2 from the germline V gene are SGDLS and YYNGEE. In DNA, the CDR3 is TGTGCCAGCAGCCAAAAAAATTCTCCCACAGGGGGCTATGGCTACACCTTC. Protein product: CASSQKNSPTGGYGYTF.

The V and J genes are TRBV2 and TRBJ2-2, with D unclear. The V and J ends lost 7 bases and 2 bases respectively, with 11 bases between them. The germline V gene has CDR1 SNHLY and CDR2 FYNNEI. The CDR3 is 14 residues long. CDR3 amino acids: CASNLKYNTGELFF. The DNA of the CDR3 is TGTGCCAGCAACCTCAAGTACAACACCGGGGAGCTGTTTTTT. The entire variable domain, with the rest obtained from reference TRBV2 and TRBJ2-2, is as follows: EPEVTQTPSHQVTQMGQEVILRCVPISNHLYFYWYRQILGQKVEFLVSFYNNEISEKSEIFDDQFSVERPDGSNFTLKIRSTKLEDSAMYFCASNLKYNTGELFFGEGSRLTVL.

This clone was counted a few times. The chain combines TRBV5-1 with TRBJ1-4; D remains unclear. This CDR3 spans 15 amino acids. V gave up 1 base and J gave up 4 bases, with 11 bases separating them. Germline CDR1 SGHRS, CDR2 YFSETQ. The CDR3 sequence is CASSLNRRVNEKLFF. DNA for the CDR3: TGCGCCAGCAGCTTGAACCGAAGGGTTAATGAAAAACTGTTTTTT.

The chain combines TRBV7-2 with TRBJ1-2; the D is unclear. The germline V gene has CDR1 SGHTA and CDR2 FQGNSA. The germline V and J ends were trimmed by 0 bases and 8 bases, with 13 bases remaining between them. The CDR3 is 14 residues long. Written as DNA, the CDR3 is TGTGCCAGCAGCTTAGCGAGGTCAAGAGGAGGCTACACCTTC. Residues: CASSLARSRGGYTF.

The rearrangement uses TRBV4-1 and TRBJ1-2, with 10 bases aligning to TRBD1. This CDR3 has 16 amino acids. V dropped 3 bases and J dropped 3; count of bases not matched to a gene: 7. The germline gives CDR1 MGHRA, CDR2 YSYEKL. In DNA, the CDR3 is TGCGCCAGCAGCCAGTCGGGACAGGGGCGTCACTATGGCTACACCTTC. It yields the protein CASSQSGQGRHYGYTF.